Listed below are T cell receptor beta chains from one sample, sequenced in a study of blood T cell repertoires in COVID-19. The table came from immunoSEQ multiplex PCR; TCRdb's copy has only in-frame clones and leaves some out. Of hundreds of thousands of clones in the sample, 82% were seen once. Sequencing was done on a sample of peripheral blood. These receptors were taken from a woman of 80 years or more with acute or convalescent COVID-19. Each CDR3 is given with its conserved first and last residue. Each record gives: D gene, J gene, V gene, clone size, CDR3 DNA, CDR3 protein. The D gene is left open where the match is weak. The size entry is marked missing in some rows and otherwise reads once, few, many or a size class.

d_call: -
j_call: TRBJ2-7
v_call: TRBV3-1/TRBV3-2
clone_size: once
cdr3_nt: TGTGCCAGCAGCCTTTACTACGAGCAGTACTTC
cdr3_aa: CASSLYYEQYF

d_call: -
j_call: TRBJ1-2
v_call: TRBV14
clone_size: once
cdr3_nt: TGTGCCAGCAGCCAAGGTATTACAAGCGGCTATGGCTACACCTTC
cdr3_aa: CASSQGITSGYGYTF

d_call: -
j_call: TRBJ2-7
v_call: TRBV18
clone_size: -
cdr3_nt: TGTGCCAGCTCACCGCTCGACAGTTACGAGCAGTACTTC
cdr3_aa: CASSPLDSYEQYF

d_call: TRBD1
j_call: TRBJ2-1
v_call: TRBV7-9
clone_size: -
cdr3_nt: TGTGCCAGCAGCTCGACCGGGACAGACTACAATGAGCAGTTCTTC
cdr3_aa: CASSSTGTDYNEQFF

d_call: TRBD1
j_call: TRBJ1-2
v_call: TRBV6-5
clone_size: -
cdr3_nt: TGTGCCAGCAGTTACTCGGACAGGGGGCACGGTGGCTACACCTTC
cdr3_aa: CASSYSDRGHGGYTF

d_call: TRBD1
j_call: TRBJ1-1
v_call: TRBV5-4
clone_size: -
cdr3_nt: TGTGCCAGCAGCTTAGACAGGGCTGTTGAAGCTTTCTTT
cdr3_aa: CASSLDRAVEAFF

d_call: TRBD2
j_call: TRBJ2-2
v_call: TRBV11-3
clone_size: -
cdr3_nt: TGTGCCAGCAGCACCAGGACGGGAGGGGACACCGGGGAGCTGTTTTTT
cdr3_aa: CASSTRTGGDTGELFF

d_call: TRBD1
j_call: TRBJ2-3
v_call: TRBV10-3
clone_size: few
cdr3_nt: TGTGCCATCAGTGAGTCCGAAGGGGGCGTAGATACGCAGTATTTT
cdr3_aa: CAISESEGGVDTQYF

d_call: -
j_call: TRBJ2-3
v_call: TRBV18
clone_size: -
cdr3_nt: TGTGCCAGCTCACCGGCCGCCAGCACAGATACGCAGTATTTT
cdr3_aa: CASSPAASTDTQYF

d_call: -
j_call: TRBJ1-3
v_call: TRBV5-8
clone_size: once
cdr3_nt: TGTGCCAGCAGCCTGGGGAGAAGCTCTGGAAACACCATATATTTT
cdr3_aa: CASSLGRSSGNTIYF

d_call: -
j_call: TRBJ2-5
v_call: TRBV19
clone_size: -
cdr3_nt: TGTGCCAGTAGTATAGGAGGTGAGACCCAGTACTTC
cdr3_aa: CASSIGGETQYF

d_call: -
j_call: TRBJ1-1
v_call: TRBV19
clone_size: -
cdr3_nt: TGTGCCAGTAGTCCCGGACATGGGGTGGGGACTGAAGCTTTCTTT
cdr3_aa: CASSPGHGVGTEAFF

d_call: -
j_call: TRBJ1-2
v_call: TRBV7-9
clone_size: -
cdr3_nt: TGTGCCAGCAGCCCCGGTCAGCGCTCTGGCTACACCTTC
cdr3_aa: CASSPGQRSGYTF

d_call: -
j_call: TRBJ2-1
v_call: TRBV28
clone_size: once
cdr3_nt: TGTGCCAGCAGTTATGCGGGGGCGTACAATGAGCAGTTCTTC
cdr3_aa: CASSYAGAYNEQFF

d_call: -
j_call: TRBJ1-1
v_call: TRBV7-3
clone_size: -
cdr3_nt: TGTGCCAGCAGCTTAAACGGGGTTGTGATGAACACTGAAGCTTTCTTT
cdr3_aa: CASSLNGVVMNTEAFF

d_call: -
j_call: TRBJ2-2
v_call: TRBV2
clone_size: -
cdr3_nt: TGTGCCAGCACCTTTGGCGGATCGGGGGAGCTGTTTTTT
cdr3_aa: CASTFGGSGELFF

d_call: -
j_call: TRBJ1-4
v_call: TRBV9
clone_size: -
cdr3_nt: TGTGCCAGCAGCAATAGCTGGACTAATGAAAAACTGTTTTTT
cdr3_aa: CASSNSWTNEKLFF

d_call: TRBD1
j_call: TRBJ2-6
v_call: TRBV10-3
clone_size: -
cdr3_nt: TGTGCCATCCGACCGGGACAGGGTCTGAAGGGGGCCAACGTCCTGACTTTC
cdr3_aa: CAIRPGQGLKGANVLTF

d_call: -
j_call: TRBJ2-1
v_call: TRBV28
clone_size: -
cdr3_nt: TGTGCCAGCAGCCAGACGACTTTTACAGGCCCTAGGGCCTACAATGAGCAGTTCTTC
cdr3_aa: CASSQTTFTGPRAYNEQFF

d_call: TRBD1
j_call: TRBJ2-5
v_call: TRBV19
clone_size: -
cdr3_nt: TGTGCCAGTAGATCACAGGGGACCCCCGGGGACCAGTACTTC
cdr3_aa: CASRSQGTPGDQYF

d_call: -
j_call: TRBJ1-4
v_call: TRBV28
clone_size: -
cdr3_nt: TGTGCCAGCATCCCCGCTCCGGGACAAACTAATGAAAAACTGTTTTTT
cdr3_aa: CASIPAPGQTNEKLFF

d_call: TRBD1
j_call: TRBJ1-2
v_call: TRBV6-5
clone_size: -
cdr3_nt: TGTGCCAGCAGTTACTCGGGGACAGGGGAATATGGCTACACCTTC
cdr3_aa: CASSYSGTGEYGYTF

d_call: -
j_call: TRBJ1-1
v_call: TRBV5-1
clone_size: -
cdr3_nt: TGCGCCAGCAGCTTGCTGGGGGCGGACACTGAAGCTTTCTTT
cdr3_aa: CASSLLGADTEAFF

d_call: TRBD1
j_call: TRBJ2-2
v_call: TRBV10-3
clone_size: -
cdr3_nt: TGTGCCATCAGGCCGGGACAGGGGAATACCGGGGAGCTGTTTTTT
cdr3_aa: CAIRPGQGNTGELFF

d_call: TRBD2
j_call: TRBJ2-1
v_call: TRBV5-1
clone_size: -
cdr3_nt: TGCGCCAGCAGCTTCTATAGCGGGGGGGGCCCTACGGAGCAGTTCTTC
cdr3_aa: CASSFYSGGGPTEQFF

d_call: -
j_call: TRBJ2-6
v_call: TRBV6-1
clone_size: -
cdr3_nt: TGTGCCAGCAGTGAAGTTCCGTCTGGGGCCAACGTCCTGACTTTC
cdr3_aa: CASSEVPSGANVLTF

d_call: TRBD2
j_call: TRBJ2-5
v_call: TRBV12-3/TRBV12-4
clone_size: -
cdr3_nt: TGTGCCAGCAGTCAAATACTAGCGGGGGCCCAGTACTTC
cdr3_aa: CASSQILAGAQYF

d_call: TRBD1
j_call: TRBJ1-2
v_call: TRBV6-5
clone_size: -
cdr3_nt: TGTGCCAGCAGCAGGGACAGGGGTTTCTATGGCTACACCTTC
cdr3_aa: CASSRDRGFYGYTF

d_call: -
j_call: TRBJ2-7
v_call: TRBV7-3
clone_size: -
cdr3_nt: TGTGCCAGCAGCTTAAGGGCGGGGGAGCAGTACTTC
cdr3_aa: CASSLRAGEQYF

d_call: -
j_call: TRBJ1-1
v_call: TRBV21-1
clone_size: -
cdr3_nt: TGTGCCAGCAGCCCCCGGGACAGGGGAAAAGCTTTCTTT
cdr3_aa: CASSPRDRGKAFF

d_call: -
j_call: TRBJ1-2
v_call: TRBV6-6
clone_size: -
cdr3_nt: TGTGCCAGCAGTTACTCGGGGGGGGGCCCGTCCTATGGCTACACCTTC
cdr3_aa: CASSYSGGGPSYGYTF

d_call: -
j_call: TRBJ1-2
v_call: TRBV19
clone_size: -
cdr3_nt: TGTGCCAGTAGTATAGAGCCCCTCCGCAGGGCAGGAGGCTACACCTTC
cdr3_aa: CASSIEPLRRAGGYTF

d_call: -
j_call: TRBJ1-5
v_call: TRBV7-8
clone_size: -
cdr3_nt: TGTGCCAGCAGCTCCCCGGGGGACAATCAGCCCCAGCATTTT
cdr3_aa: CASSSPGDNQPQHF

d_call: -
j_call: TRBJ2-7
v_call: TRBV18
clone_size: -
cdr3_nt: TGTGCCAGCCGTCCTGGCGGGGCGGCCTACGAGCAGTACTTC
cdr3_aa: CASRPGGAAYEQYF

d_call: TRBD2
j_call: TRBJ2-5
v_call: TRBV5-1
clone_size: -
cdr3_nt: TGCGCCAGCAGCTTGCCCAACGGGACTAGCGGGGGGGCCTGGGAGACCCAGTACTTC
cdr3_aa: CASSLPNGTSGGAWETQYF

d_call: -
j_call: TRBJ2-2
v_call: TRBV6-5
clone_size: many
cdr3_nt: TGTGCCAGCAGTTACATCGCGGCCGGGGAGCTGTTTTTT
cdr3_aa: CASSYIAAGELFF